This TCR beta chain was obtained from a study of blood T cell repertoires in COVID-19 (TCRdb year 2020). The study in broad terms: Samples covering the acute and convalescent phases of COVID-19 were provided by collaborators in the United States, Italy and Spain. The repertoires were released in a freely available public database intended as a resource for research on the immune response to SARS-CoV-2. HLA class I and class II types, where available, came from metadata supplied by the sample provider rather than from assay-based typing. A de-identified subject ID, COVID-19 status, age in years and sex were almost always included in the sample metadata. The material from the prospective study consisted of cDNA or gDNA derived from T cells, B-cell-depleted T cells, or PBMCs. Subjects who had been exposed to COVID-19, were actively infected with it, or had recovered from it provided the deeply sampled blood TCRbeta repertoires that made up the dataset. The samples were drawn from two sources: the first 160 participants of the ongoing ImmuneRACE study, and 1,200 or so subjects contributed by 6 global collaborators. Broad study findings and their caveats: The quantity of clinical and demographic metadata differed by source and by participant and was supplied without curation.

CDR1 MNHGY and CDR2 SAAAGT were looked up in the germline V gene. V loses 0 bases at its end and J loses 0 bases; junction bases beyond the gene matches: 15. The CDR3 measures 23 amino acids from cysteine to phenylalanine. This entry keeps only the CDR3 DNA: 69 bases, framed from base 1. TCRbeta CDR3 regions were amplified from genomic DNA by means of the immunoSEQ Assay, a bias-controlled multiplex PCR. The paper's processing steps were these. The number of nucleated cells in each sample was estimated from the amplification of reference gene primers within the assay. To quantify the absolute abundance of each unique TCRbeta CDR3 rearrangement, sequence reads were collapsed and filtered. Productive Simpson clonality was computed per sample as the square root of Simpson's diversity index over productive rearrangements. In TCRdb, the immuneACCESS table is reduced to in-frame sequences with V and J assigned. These tables do not hold every clone; where another copy was compared, an unresolved V gene accounts for under half, and the others remain unexplained. D and trimming were read from the DNA, whereas the V and J calls and clone size are those reported in that table. The sample contains roughly 100,000 clones, 70% to 90% of them found a single time. The biggest ten clones account for roughly 4% of the sample.

In the case of this clone: Its antigen has not been determined. No base qualities exist here, and no much larger clone lies one base off it.

Whole blood was collected in K2EDTA tubes by collaborating institutions according to the institutions' own protocols. Collaborator samples were shipped for TCRbeta analysis as frozen whole blood, isolated PBMCs, or DNA extracted from either sample type. The chain couples TRBV6-8 to TRBJ2-1, and TRBD2 matches 15 of the central bases. This receptor was taken from a man aged 55 to 70 with acute or convalescent COVID-19. Sequenced input: peripheral blood. The nucleotide sequence is TGTGCCAGCAGTTACTCGTTAGATTACGGACTAGCGGGAGGGCCGAGCTCCTACAATGAGCAGTTCTTC. It specifies CASSYSLDYGLAGGPSSYNEQFF.